A single sample is the source of the 30 T cell receptor beta chains below, sequenced in a study of early T cells in non-severe SARS-CoV-2 infection. Via MiXCR, TCRdb re-called the 5' RACE reads, giving one row per CDR3 protein. The table has roughly 35,000 distinct CDR3 sequences, around 7% seen once. Sample: whole blood. These TCRs come from an adult who was a healthcare worker with PCR-confirmed SARS-CoV-2 infection or an uninfected control (not recorded which).

V gene TRBV7-9 combines with J gene TRBJ1-1; D ambiguous. V was cut by 3 bases and J by 9 bases, with 11 bases left in between. CDR3 length: 12 amino acids. Germline-derived CDR1 and CDR2 are SEHNR and FQNEAQ (reference sequence). The CDR3 region is CASSFQEDQAFF. As DNA, the CDR3 is TGTGCCAGCAGCTTCCAAGAGGACCAAGCTTTCTTT.

This clonotype appeared many times. This sequence joins TRBV7-3 and TRBJ2-2, with TRBD2 matching 7 bases. Germline loops: CDR1 SGHTA, CDR2 FQGTGA. The V segment lost 0 bases and the J segment 5 bases; nucleotides outside the gene matches: 6. CDR3 length equals 16 residues. The CDR3 reads CASSLTGGRSTGELFF. DNA for the CDR3: TGTGCCAGCAGCTTAACGGGCGGGAGAAGTACCGGGGAGCTGTTTTTT.

The chain recombines TRBV6-6 with TRBJ2-4, with no clear D. The CDR3 covers 14 residues. The germline gives CDR1 MNHNY, CDR2 SVGAGI (reference sequence). Trimming shortened V by 2 bases and J by 0 bases, and 5 bases separated the two germline ends. The CDR3 here is CASSYALAKNIQYF. The CDR3 nucleotides are TGTGCCAGCAGTTACGCCCTAGCCAAAAACATTCAGTACTTC.

This clonotype was counted many times. This rearrangement joins TRBV10-3 to TRBJ2-6; 7 bases line up with TRBD2. CDR1 and CDR2 from the germline V gene are ENHRY and SYGVKD. The CDR3 spans 17 residues. V lost 2 bases and J lost 6; bases outside the gene matches: 10. CDR3 sequence reads: CAISERLALDLANVLTF. CDR3 DNA: TGTGCCATCAGTGAGAGACTAGCCCTTGATTTGGCCAACGTCCTGACTTTC.

This clonotype was counted at least ten times. V is TRBV10-3 and J is TRBJ2-3, with 8 bases aligning to TRBD2. Trimming removed 6 bases from V and 0 bases from J; junction bases left unmatched: 8. This CDR3 region has 16 residues. Germline CDR1 is ENHRY and CDR2 is SYGVKD. DNA of the CDR3: TGTGCCATCAGCCCACTAGCGGAACAAAGCACAGATACGCAGTATTTT. Translation gives CAISPLAEQSTDTQYF.

This clonotype appeared many times. The genes are TRBV27 and TRBJ1-5; D perhaps matches TRBD1 (6 bases). The CDR3 spans 14 residues. Germline lookup yields CDR1 MNHEY and CDR2 SMNVEV (reference sequence). V gave up 0 bases and J gave up 6 bases, with 9 bases separating them. CDR3: CASSLSRGSQPQHF. The DNA of the CDR3 is TGTGCCAGCAGTTTATCCAGGGGTAGTCAGCCCCAGCATTTT.

The rearrangement joins TRBV18 to TRBJ2-7, with D tentatively TRBD1 or TRBD2 (5 bases each). CDR3 length: 14 amino acids. Germline CDR1 reads KGHSH; CDR2 reads LQKENI. V lost 3 bases, J lost 3 bases, and 12 bases lay in between. The CDR3 DNA reads as TGTGCCAGCTCACCCGGGACCGACTTCTACGAGCAGTACTTC. Protein: CASSPGTDFYEQYF.

This clonotype came up many times. This chain uses TRBV7-2 with TRBJ2-1; 7 bases agree with TRBD2. Trimming cost V 1 base and J 5 bases; bases outside gene matches: 5. This CDR3 is 15 amino acids long. CDR1 SGHTA and CDR2 FQGNSA come from the germline V gene. CDR3: CASSLGLAVHNEQFF. Written as DNA, the CDR3 is TGTGCCAGCAGCTTAGGGCTAGCGGTCCACAATGAGCAGTTCTTC.

This clonotype has a count of ten or more. The genes are TRBV11-2 and TRBJ2-2, with a possible D match to TRBD1 (7 bases). CDR1 SGHAT and CDR2 FQNNGV come from the germline V gene. CDR3 length: 17 amino acids. V was shortened by 1 base and J by 4 bases, with 16 bases between the two germline ends. In nucleotides, the CDR3 is TGTGCCAGCAGCTTAGGGTACAGGGGAGGAGGCACCGGGGAGCTGTTTTTT. It is translated as CASSLGYRGGGTGELFF.

The sample holds a few counts of this clonotype. This chain links TRBV28 with TRBJ2-7, with D perhaps matching TRBD2 (5 bases). The V end lost 3 bases, the J end lost 5 bases, and 26 bases lay between the germline ends. Looked up from germline, CDR1 is MDHEN and CDR2 is SYDVKM. The CDR3 is 18 amino acids. The CDR3 sequence is CASSLFHRTGVRSDEQYF. For the CDR3, the DNA is TGTGCCAGCAGTTTGTTTCATCGAACCGGGGTTAGGAGCGACGAGCAGTACTTC.

V usage is TRBV20-1 and J usage is TRBJ1-5, with no clear D. Trimming left V 3 bases short and J 4 bases short, with 7 bases between. Germline CDR1 DFQATT, CDR2 SNEGSKA (reference sequence). The CDR3 runs 12 residues. CDR3 bases: TGCAGTGCTAGGAGGTGGAATCAGCCCCAGCATTTT. Protein product: CSARRWNQPQHF.

J is TRBJ2-1 and V is TRBV27; 10 bases map to TRBD1. From germline, CDR1 is MNHEY and CDR2 SMNVEV (reference sequence). This CDR3 contains 14 residues. After removal of 0 bases from V and 13 bases from J, the junction contained 6 bases not matched to a gene. CDR3 DNA: TGTGCCAGCAGTTTATCGGGACAGGGGTTGCCCCAGTTCTTC. Protein product: CASSLSGQGLPQFF.

This clonotype was seen ten or more times. V usage is TRBV7-8 and J usage is TRBJ2-7; D is tentatively TRBD1 or TRBD2 (6 bases each). V was trimmed by 6 bases and J by 3 bases, leaving 18 bases between them. Germline V gene data show CDR1 as SGHVS and CDR2 as FQNEAQ. This CDR3 has 15 amino acids. CDR3 nucleotide sequence: TGTGCCAGCAGACCCCTGGGGGGCGGGCGCTACGAGCAGTACTTC. This translates into CASRPLGGGRYEQYF.

This clonotype appeared many times. The chain recombines TRBV12-2 with TRBJ1-6. TRBV12-2 is marked as a pseudogene. This CDR3 is built from 12 residues. CDR3 sequence: CASHRAGSPLHF. The CDR3 nucleotides read TGTGCAAGTCACCGCGCAGGCTCACCCCTCCACTTT.

The chain combines TRBV20-1 with TRBJ2-7, with a tentative D call TRBD2 (6 bases). Looked up from germline, CDR1 is DFQATT and CDR2 is SNEGSKA (reference sequence). V lost 8 bases, J lost 6 bases, and 20 bases lay in between. This CDR3 comprises 13 residues. CDR3 DNA: TGCAGTCCTCGGGACTCCTCGTACATCGAGCAGTACTTC. Its protein is CSPRDSSYIEQYF.

There are many counts of this clonotype. V is TRBV12-3 or TRBV12-4 and J is TRBJ2-1, with 14 positions matching TRBD2. The junction had 14 bases not matched to a gene; V was cut back by 5 bases and J by 8 bases. The CDR3 loop spans 18 amino acids. The CDR3 DNA is TGTGCCAGCAGTCTGACGGGACTAGCGGGAGTTGCCGCTCATGAGCAGTTCTTC. Translating it yields CASSLTGLAGVAAHEQFF.

This clonotype was found many times. The chain links TRBV10-1 to TRBJ1-5; the D gene is possibly TRBD1 (6 bases). Trimming took 4 bases from V and 6 from J, leaving 10 bases between them. Looked up from germline, CDR1 is WNHNN and CDR2 is SYGVQD (reference sequence). The CDR3 loop spans 13 amino acids. The DNA for the CDR3 is TGCGCCAGCAGTGGGGGGGCTGGTCAGCCCCAGCATTTT. This translates into CASSGGAGQPQHF.

A few counts support this clonotype. V usage is TRBV3-1 and J usage is TRBJ2-2, with D possibly being TRBD2 (6 bases). CDR3 size: 18 residues. Trimming took off 0 bases at V and 4 bases at J, with 18 bases between the two ends. Germline V gene data show CDR1 as LGHDT and CDR2 as YNNKEL (reference sequence). CDR3 in amino acids: CASSQDRGVAVGTGELFF. The CDR3 DNA reads as TGTGCCAGCAGCCAAGATAGAGGTGTAGCGGTCGGCACCGGGGAGCTGTTTTTT.

The rearrangement uses TRBV5-1 and TRBJ2-5; D may be TRBD1 (6 bases). Deletions cut 2 bases from V and 2 bases from J, with 13 bases between. Germline V gene data show CDR1 as SGHRS and CDR2 as YFSETQ. The CDR3 extends over 15 amino acids. The CDR3 sequence: CASSFTGTPQETQYF. The CDR3, as DNA: TGCGCCAGCAGCTTTACAGGGACCCCTCAAGAGACCCAGTACTTC.

Remarks on this clonotype: The junction differs from germline at one of its ends, possibly a read error. The chain combines TRBV6-6 with TRBJ2-7; 8 bases map to TRBD1. Germline-derived CDR1 and CDR2 are MNHNY and SVGAGI (reference sequence). There are 12 residues in the CDR3. CDR3 bases: TGTGCCAGCAAGCACGACAGGGGCCCCCTAATTTTC. It encodes CASKHDRGPLIF.

This clonotype was detected ten times or more. The chain is built from TRBV12-3 or TRBV12-4 and TRBJ1-1, with D uncertain. V was clipped by 5 bases and J by 6 bases, with 16 bases between them. This CDR3 region has 14 residues. CDR3 in amino acids: CASSPRTPAAEAFF. CDR3 DNA: TGTGCCAGCAGTCCACGGACCCCGGCGGCTGAAGCTTTCTTT.

This clonotype has just one count. V and J are TRBV12-3 or TRBV12-4 and TRBJ1-1; D call uncertain. The CDR3 consists of 13 residues. Trimming took 7 bases from V and 7 from J, leaving 16 bases between them. The CDR3 region is CASTLALNGEAFF. The CDR3 DNA reads TGTGCCAGCACCTTGGCCTTAAATGGTGAAGCTTTCTTT.

This clonotype is medium-sized by share. V is TRBV6-4 and J is TRBJ2-1; a possible D gene is TRBD2 (7 bases). Per germline, CDR1 MRHNA and CDR2 SNTAGT. V was shortened by 4 bases and J by 4 bases, with 14 bases between the two germline ends. The CDR3 has 15 residues. The CDR3 protein is CASSGTRGDYNEQFF. In nucleotides, the CDR3 is TGTGCCAGCAGTGGGACTAGGGGGGATTACAATGAGCAGTTCTTC.

This clonotype was recorded at least ten times. The chain combines TRBV14 with TRBJ1-2; 8 bases align to TRBD1. Trimming at V came to 1 base and at J to 4 bases, leaving 2 bases not matched to a gene. This CDR3 region has 14 residues. CDR1 SGHDN and CDR2 FVKESK come from the germline V gene. This CDR3 reads CASSQGGQAYGYTF. CDR3 DNA sequence: TGTGCCAGCAGCCAAGGGGGACAGGCCTATGGCTACACCTTC.

The chain is built from TRBV20-1 and TRBJ2-7; tentative D call: TRBD1 (5 bases). The CDR3 is made up of 12 amino acids. Germline values: CDR1 DFQATT, CDR2 SNEGSKA (reference sequence). The germline V and J ends were trimmed by 7 bases and 0 bases, with 10 bases remaining between them. CDR3 region: CSGGGYSYEQYF. CDR3 coding DNA: TGCAGTGGGGGCGGTTACTCCTACGAGCAGTACTTC.

In its sample, this clonotype was seen a few times. The CDR3 sequence is CASSLGAGAVSQETQYF. CDR3 nucleotide sequence: TGTGCCAGCAGCTTAGGAGCGGGAGCAGTAAGCCAAGAGACCCAGTACTTC. This chain links TRBV5-8 with TRBJ2-5; 8 bases map to TRBD2. V lost 2 bases, J lost 1 base, and 10 bases stayed unmatched. CDR1 is SGHTS, CDR2 YDEGEE, per germline. The CDR3 covers 17 residues.

V is TRBV27 and J is TRBJ2-7; D is uncertain. The V end lost 4 bases, the J end lost 3 bases, and 19 bases lay between the germline ends. This CDR3 spans 16 amino acids. Per the germline V gene, CDR1 is MNHEY and CDR2 is SMNVEV (reference sequence). CDR3 sequence (DNA): TGTGCCAGCAGTTCCTCCGGGTCGCGCGAAATCTACGAGCAGTACTTC. It is translated as CASSSSGSREIYEQYF.

The chain links TRBV6-5 to TRBJ2-3, with D possibly TRBD2 on 5 matching bases. The CDR3 has 14 amino acids. Per the germline V gene, CDR1 is MNHEY and CDR2 is SVGAGI. Trimming took off 4 bases at V and 0 bases at J, with 8 bases between the two ends. Here the CDR3 reads CASSFGLSTDTQYF. The CDR3 region has the DNA TGTGCCAGCAGTTTTGGACTCAGCACAGATACGCAGTATTTT.

A few counts support this clonotype. The rearrangement joins TRBV29-1 to TRBJ2-5, with 13 bases lining up with TRBD2. CDR1 and CDR2 (germline): SQVTM, ANQGSEA. After removal of 6 bases from V and 4 bases from J, the junction contained 5 bases not matched to a gene. The CDR3 spans 14 residues. The CDR3 DNA reads as TGCAGCGTATATGGACTAGCGGGAGTAGAGACCCAGTACTTC. Translated: CSVYGLAGVETQYF.

There are many counts of this clonotype. At one end the junction does not follow the germline gene, possibly because of a read error. This chain joins TRBV28 and TRBJ1-1, with D uncertain. The germline V gene encodes CDR1 MDHEN and CDR2 SYDVKM. The CDR3 spans 12 residues. As DNA, the CDR3 is TGTGCCAGCAGTCCTCAGCTGAGGGCCTCGGTCTTT. It codes for CASSPQLRASVF.